This T cell receptor (beta chain) was recovered during a study of beta chain features in type 1 diabetes. The CDR3 spans 17 residues. V was trimmed by 4 bases and J by 0 bases, leaving 17 bases between them. Germline lookup yields CDR1 SGHRS and CDR2 YFSETQ. Every isolated RNA sample was fully reverse transcribed, so sequencing captured expressed TCRB transcripts. Produced via immunoSEQ multiplex PCR; TCRdb's table is partial and in-frame only. Counted here are fewer than 250,000 clones, around an eighth occurring once; the ten biggest clones make up roughly 0.028%. The chain joins TRBV5-1 to TRBJ2-4; D is unclear. Sequenced material: naive CD4+ T cells from blood. The clonotype was recovered from a woman aged 40 to 50 in good health. The CDR3 spells CASSPNPSNGAKNIQYF. As DNA, the CDR3 is TGCGCCAGCAGCCCGAACCCCTCTAATGGAGCCAAAAACATTCAGTACTTC.